The 22 T cell receptor beta chains reported below all come from one sample, sequenced in a study of T cell repertoires in cytomegalovirus infection. From the reads, TCRdb called clonotypes with MiXCR, one entry per CDR3 protein. Here the sample spans 800,000 to 950,000 distinct CDR3 sequences, approximately 30% being singletons. Their target antigens are unknown. The input for sequencing was cultured CD8+ T cells from PBMCs, taken from culture after CMV antigen stimulation. Receptor source: a human donor in good health (CMV status not recorded). Some clones in this sample may be carry-over from other donors' samples.

The rearrangement joins TRBV11-2 to TRBJ1-2, with TRBD1 matching over 7 bases. V trimming: 5 bases; J trimming: 3 bases; junction bases outside the gene matches: 6. Germline CDR1 is SGHAT and CDR2 is FQNNGV. The CDR3 extends over 14 amino acids. CDR3 sequence (DNA): TGTGCCAGCAGCGGGCGGGACAGCTACTATGGCTACACCTTC. This sequence encodes CASSGRDSYYGYTF. Full variable domain (remainder filled in from reference TRBV11-2 and TRBJ1-2): EAGVAQSPRYKIIEKRQSVAFWCNPISGHATLYWYQQILGQGPKLLIQFQNNGVVDDSQLPKDRFSAERLKGVDSTLKIQPAKLEDSAVYLCASSGRDSYYGYTFGSGTRLTVV.

The chain uses TRBV27 and TRBJ1-2; D is unresolved. The CDR3 is 17 residues long. Trimming removed 5 bases at V and 4 bases at J, with 23 bases between. Germline V gene lookup returns CDR1 MNHEY and CDR2 SMNVEV (reference sequence). Written as DNA, the CDR3 is TGTGCCAGCAGTCCATATTCGGGGAGAACAAGGTTCTATGGCTACACCTTC. It codes for CASSPYSGRTRFYGYTF.

The gene calls are TRBV7-9 and TRBJ2-1; 7 positions match TRBD1. V lost 5 bases and J lost 7; bases outside the gene matches: 8. CDR3 length: 14 amino acids. Germline lookup yields CDR1 SEHNR and CDR2 FQNEAQ (reference sequence). DNA of the CDR3: TGTGCCAGCAGCGCAAGAGAACAGGGGAATGAGCAGTTCTTC. Translated, it gives CASSAREQGNEQFF.

Many counts were recorded for this clonotype. The genes are TRBV7-2 and TRBJ2-5, with TRBD2 identical over 11 bases. Germline CDR1 SGHTA, CDR2 FQGNSA. Germline trimming cut 7 bases from V and 4 bases from J; bases unmatched to any gene: 5. This CDR3 is built from 14 residues. This CDR3 is CASTIAGGTETQYF. DNA for the CDR3: TGTGCCAGCACCATAGCGGGGGGGACAGAGACCCAGTACTTC.

There are a few counts of this clonotype. The chain has TRBV4-3 and TRBJ2-3; 8 bases fit TRBD2. This CDR3 is 16 amino acids long. CDR1 and CDR2 (germline): LGHNA, YSLEER. J gave up 3 bases and V 0 bases, and 5 bases lay outside the gene matches. CDR3 bases: TGCGCCAGCAGCCAAGATCGCGGGACTAGGACAGATACGCAGTATTTT. Amino acid sequence: CASSQDRGTRTDTQYF.

This chain joins TRBV6-6 and TRBJ1-1; 8 positions match TRBD1. Germline V CDR1 and CDR2: MNHNY, SVGAGI (reference sequence). This CDR3 is built from 17 residues. After removal of 0 bases from V and 1 base from J, the junction contained 7 bases not matched to a gene. The CDR3 loop reads CASSYSTGASSNTEAFF. Written as DNA, the CDR3 is TGTGCCAGCAGTTACTCGACAGGGGCAAGTTCGAACACTGAAGCTTTCTTT.

About this clonotype: At one end, the junction sequence differs from germline, possibly due to a read error. The gene calls are TRBV25-1 and TRBJ2-6, with D tentatively TRBD1 (5 bases). The CDR3 consists of 18 residues. CDR1 and CDR2 (germline): MGHDK, SYGVNS. CDR3 nucleotide sequence: TGTGCCAGCAGTGATGGTAGAATACCCCCAACTGGGGCCAACGTCCTGACTTTT. Translated: CASSDGRIPPTGANVLTF.

This clonotype came up a few times. The J gene is TRBJ2-3, the V gene TRBV3-1, with a weak D call TRBD2 (6 bases). CDR1 LGHDT and CDR2 YNNKEL come from the germline V gene (reference sequence). V lost 4 bases to trimming and J lost 0 bases, with 11 bases between them. This CDR3 spans 15 amino acids. The chain's CDR3 is CASSLTAGSTDTQYF. Written as DNA, the CDR3 is TGTGCCAGCAGCCTTACGGCGGGGAGCACAGATACGCAGTATTTT.

The chain carries TRBV27 and TRBJ1-5; possible D gene TRBD1, 6 bases. The germline V gene has CDR1 MNHEY and CDR2 SMNVEV (reference sequence). This CDR3 has 14 residues. V lost 5 bases to trimming and J lost 9 bases, with 17 bases between them. CDR3 in DNA: TGTGCCAGCAGTAGGGGGACCCTCGACGGGCCCCAGCATTTT. The encoded protein is CASSRGTLDGPQHF.

This chain links TRBV7-3 with TRBJ2-1; D gene uncertain. V was shortened by 1 base and J by 6 bases, with 13 bases between the two germline ends. CDR3 length equals 15 residues. Germline assignment: CDR1 SGHTA and CDR2 FQGTGA. CDR3 amino acids: CASSLNGPATNEQFF. The CDR3 DNA sequence: TGTGCCAGCAGCTTAAACGGGCCTGCCACCAATGAGCAGTTCTTC.

V is TRBV27 and J is TRBJ1-2; possible D gene TRBD1, 5 bases. Germline V CDR1 and CDR2: MNHEY, SMNVEV (reference sequence). This CDR3 has 16 amino acids. Trimming left V 2 bases short and J 6 bases short, with 19 bases between. DNA of the CDR3: TGTGCCAGCAGTTTAATAGGGGCAGGGCAGGCGAATGGCTACACCTTC. Protein sequence: CASSLIGAGQANGYTF.

This chain joins TRBV29-1 and TRBJ2-7; D unclear. Germline CDR1 is SQVTM and CDR2 is ANQGSEA. V was cut by 6 bases and J by 2 bases, with 17 bases left in between. The CDR3 totals 14 residues. CDR3 in amino acids: CSVASGEVPYEQYF. The CDR3 DNA reads as TGCAGCGTAGCATCCGGTGAGGTACCCTACGAGCAGTACTTC.

This clonotype was observed a handful of times. This chain connects TRBV19 to TRBJ2-3, with TRBD2 matching 10 bases. The germline V gene encodes CDR1 LNHDA and CDR2 SQIVND (reference sequence). Losses at the gene ends were 4 bases for V and 0 bases for J; bases not matched to a gene: 4. This CDR3 is 16 amino acids long. The CDR3 nucleotides are TGTGCCAGTAGTACAGGACTAGCGGCGAGCACAGATACGCAGTATTTT. Translating gives CASSTGLAASTDTQYF.

There are a few counts of this clonotype. V usage is TRBV12-3 or TRBV12-4 and J usage is TRBJ2-1; 9 bases agree with TRBD2. This CDR3 has 15 amino acids. The V segment lost 6 bases and the J segment 8 bases; nucleotides outside the gene matches: 11. CDR3 sequence (DNA): TGTGCCAGCAGCGATTCAAGCGGGGGGCCACATGAGCAGTTCTTC. Amino acid sequence: CASSDSSGGPHEQFF.

As to this clonotype: The junction departs from germline at one end; a sequencing error may be responsible. This sequence joins TRBV12-3 or TRBV12-4 and TRBJ2-3, with D perhaps TRBD2 (7 bases). This CDR3 is 15 amino acids long. CDR3 residues: CASSLSGGAADTHYF. CDR3 nucleotide sequence: TGTGCCAGCAGTTTGAGTGGGGGGGCCGCAGATACGCATTATTTT.

This clonotype was observed a few times. V usage is TRBV7-6 and J usage is TRBJ1-6; 11 positions agree with TRBD1. The trim removed 6 bases at V and 7 bases at J, leaving 8 bases unmatched. Germline V gene lookup returns CDR1 SGHVS and CDR2 FNYEAQ. The CDR3 is 16 amino acids. CDR3 amino acids: CASSLGTGGSNSPLHF. CDR3 coding DNA: TGTGCCAGCAGTCTGGGGACAGGGGGTTCCAATTCACCCCTCCACTTT.

A note on this clonotype: The junction differs from germline at one of its ends, possibly a read error. This chain joins TRBV5-3 and TRBJ2-1; D is ambiguous. TRBV5-3 is identified as an open reading frame with a role that is uncertain. This CDR3 spans 16 amino acids. The CDR3 bases are TGTGCCAGCAGCTTCGGTGAGGACCCTTCGGAAGCGGAGCAGTTCTTC. Protein product: CASSFGEDPSEAEQFF.

Remarks on this clonotype: This may be a read error, as it is one base from a much larger clone. The V gene is TRBV6-5, the J gene TRBJ1-2; 9 positions match TRBD1. CDR1 is MNHEY and CDR2 is SVGAGI in the germline V gene. The CDR3 has 16 residues. Trimming removed 2 bases from V and 6 bases from J; junction bases left unmatched: 10. This chain's CDR3 is CASSYTKTGTGNGYTF. CDR3 nucleotide sequence: TGTGCCAGCAGTTACACGAAAACCGGGACAGGGAATGGCTACACCTTC.

The chain employs TRBV6-1 and TRBJ1-5, with D perhaps matching TRBD1 (6 bases). The CDR3 is 13 amino acids. Trimming took 8 bases from V and 6 from J, leaving 14 bases between them. In germline, CDR1 is MNHNS, CDR2 SASEGT. The CDR3 here is CASRDHRAQPQHF. CDR3 nucleotides: TGTGCCAGCCGCGATCACAGGGCTCAGCCCCAGCATTTT.

Notes on this clonotype: Germline is not matched at one junction end, which may reflect a read error. The genes are TRBV6-1 and TRBJ2-3; perhaps TRBD2 as D (5 bases). This CDR3 comprises 17 residues. Germline assignment: CDR1 MNHNS and CDR2 SASEGT. The CDR3 DNA follows: TGTGCCAGCAGTGAAGCGCGGACTCGAACTTACACAGATACGCGGTATTTT. Amino acids: CASSEARTRTYTDTRYF.

This clonotype appeared a few times. The CDR3 sequence is CSARGGWRNEAFF. For the CDR3, the DNA is TGCAGTGCTAGGGGCGGTTGGAGGAATGAAGCTTTCTTT. V and J are TRBV20-1 and TRBJ1-1, with D unresolved. V lost 3 bases and J lost 7, with 15 bases in between. Germline V gives CDR1 DFQATT, CDR2 SNEGSKA (reference sequence). The CDR3 loop spans 13 amino acids.

This clonotype was seen a handful of times. The genes are TRBV6-6 and TRBJ1-2; tentatively, D is TRBD1 (6 bases). Trimming shortened V by 4 bases and J by 5 bases, and 14 bases separated the two germline ends. Per the germline V gene, CDR1 is MNHNY and CDR2 is SVGAGI (reference sequence). This CDR3 region has 14 residues. In nucleotides, the CDR3 is TGTGCCAGCAGTTCGAAACAGGGCGGGTATGGCTACACCTTC. Encoded protein: CASSSKQGGYGYTF.